These T cell receptor beta chains were read from a single sample in a study of shared clonotypes between healthy human individuals. Profiled with immunoSEQ multiplex PCR; TCRdb holds only in-frame clones, not every one. The sample comprises about 1.1 million clones, more than 75% of which are singletons, and 0.55% to 0.7% rests with the top ten. Sequencing was performed on memory CD4+ T cells from PBMCs. The receptor source for this set is a man aged 18 to 30 in good health. Some clones in this sample may be carry-over from other donors' samples. Both conserved end residues are part of each CDR3. The D gene is left open where the match is weak. Only some rows state a clone size, as once, few, many or a class for expanded clones.

J | size | D | V | DNA | CDR3
TRBJ2-7 | NA | NA | TRBV5-6 | TGTGCCAGCAGCTTGAGTAACGGGCCCTACGAGCAGTACTTC | CASSLSNGPYEQYF
TRBJ2-5 | NA | NA | TRBV9 | TGTGCCAGCAGCACAACTAGTTTGTCAGAGACCCAGTACTTC | CASSTTSLSETQYF
TRBJ2-1 | NA | TRBD2 | TRBV5-1 | TGCGCCAGCAGCTTAGGGAGCGGGAGGAACTCCTACAATGAGCAGTTCTTC | CASSLGSGRNSYNEQFF
TRBJ1-2 | NA | NA | TRBV10-2 | TGCGCCAGCAGTGATTGGGGGTCCGGCTACACCTTC | CASSDWGSGYTF
TRBJ2-7 | NA | NA | TRBV19 | TGTGCCAGTAGTGGGCAGGGGTCCCACGAGCAGTACTTC | CASSGQGSHEQYF
TRBJ2-3 | NA | TRBD1 | TRBV5-1 | TGCGCCAGCAGCTTGGGTCTCGACAGGGCTGTAGATACGCAGTATTTT | CASSLGLDRAVDTQYF
TRBJ2-7 | NA | TRBD2 | TRBV4-2 | TGTGCCAGCAGCCAACAGAGCGGGAGCTACGAGCAGTACTTC | CASSQQSGSYEQYF
TRBJ2-7 | NA | NA | TRBV14 | TGTGCCAGCAGCCAAGATCTAGGGGCCCTCTCCTACGAGCAGTACTTC | CASSQDLGALSYEQYF
TRBJ2-3 | NA | NA | TRBV4-3 | TGCGCCAGCAGCCAACTGCGGGCAGATACGCAGTATTTT | CASSQLRADTQYF
TRBJ1-2 | NA | NA | TRBV4-1 | TGCGCCAGCAGCCAAGATTCCTTCGCTAACTATGGCTACACCTTC | CASSQDSFANYGYTF
TRBJ2-3 | NA | TRBD2 | TRBV4-2 | TGTGCCAGCAGCCCATTAGCGGGGGTGGGCACAGATACGCAGTATTTT | CASSPLAGVGTDTQYF
TRBJ2-2 | NA | NA | TRBV2 | TGTGCCAGCAGTGGGACCCCTAGTTTCGGGGAGCTGTTTTTT | CASSGTPSFGELFF
TRBJ2-1 | once | TRBD2 | TRBV27 | TGTGCCAGCAGTTCAAATCACCCCCCCGGGCGGGAGAGAGGTAGGGATGAGCAGTTCTTC | CASSSNHPPGRERGRDEQFF
TRBJ2-2 | few | NA | TRBV28 | TGTGCCAGCACCGACTTCGATTCGGCTGGCGGGGAGCTGTTTTTT | CASTDFDSAGGELFF
TRBJ1-5 | once | NA | TRBV5-1 | TGCGCCAGCAGCTTGGAGGGCGGCAATCAGCCCCAGCATTTT | CASSLEGGNQPQHF
TRBJ2-3 | NA | TRBD2 | TRBV5-1 | TGCGCCAGCAGCCCTGGGACTAGCGGGAGCCTAGATACGCAGTATTTT | CASSPGTSGSLDTQYF